This T cell receptor beta chain was profiled in a study of response to subunit inactivated influenza vaccine. From the RT-PCR reads, TCRdb called clonotypes with MiXCR, one entry per CDR3 protein. The sample records about 540,000 distinct CDR3 sequences, approximately 20% being singletons. This clonotype was counted between two and nine times. V shed 4 bases, J shed 0 bases, and the junction held 6 bases outside the gene matches. CDR1 and CDR2 (germline): SGHRS, YFSETQ. The CDR3 sequence is 15 residues long. These records were also assigned to another study, of T cells expressing NK-cell markers. That study adds: TCR beta cDNA was made by 5'RACE template switching with UMIs. Eight donors were sequenced, seven testing HCMV-seropositive and one testing seronegative. In four donors, dominant clonotypes made up about 25-60.1% of CD3+CD56-NKG2C+ cells.

This TCR was recovered from a man aged 45 to 65 who received an inactivated influenza vaccine. The chain joins TRBV5-1 to TRBJ1-1, with 7 bases identical to TRBD1. Sequencing used CD4+ T cells sorted from PBMCs, obtained roughly 12 days after vaccination. CDR3 amino acids: CASSIRQGLNTEAFF. In DNA form, the CDR3 reads TGCGCCAGCAGCATCCGACAGGGACTGAACACTGAAGCTTTCTTT.